The 9 T cell receptor beta chains below were found in one sample sequenced in a study of response to subunit inactivated influenza vaccine. TCRdb ran MiXCR on the RT-PCR reads and lists one entry per CDR3 protein. The sample has approximately 730,000 distinct CDR3 sequences; about 15% are singletons. Here the sequenced sample was PBMCs from blood, taken roughly 15 days before vaccination. The origin of the receptors is a man aged 50 or older who received an inactivated influenza vaccine.

The chain combines TRBV10-3 with TRBJ2-3; 8 bases agree with TRBD1. CDR3 length equals 17 residues. The V segment lost 11 bases and the J segment 4 bases; nucleotides outside the gene matches: 20. The V gene's germline CDR1 is ENHRY and CDR2 SYGVKD. CDR3 nucleotide sequence: TGTGCCGCCTTGAGTGTAGGAAGAACAGGGGGACCAGATACGCAGTATTTT. Protein sequence: CAALSVGRTGGPDTQYF.

This clonotype was counted between two and nine times. One junction end disagrees with the germline gene, perhaps due to a read error. The chain combines TRBV15 with TRBJ1-5; D is ambiguous. Germline V gene lookup returns CDR1 LNHNV and CDR2 YYDKDF (reference sequence). The CDR3 is 14 amino acids. The CDR3 coding sequence is TGTGCCACCGGCAGTCCTATGAGCAATCAGCCCCAGCATTTT. It is translated as CATGSPMSNQPQHF.

This clonotype was picked up many times. The V gene is TRBV3-1, the J gene TRBJ2-3; 7 positions agree with TRBD2. The CDR3 sequence is 20 residues long. The V gene's germline CDR1 is LGHDT and CDR2 YNNKEL (reference sequence). Trimming cost V 0 bases and J 2 bases; bases outside gene matches: 17. Here the CDR3 reads CASSQDSHFRRSGVTDTQYF. The CDR3 coding sequence is TGTGCCAGCAGCCAAGATTCCCATTTTCGCCGGAGCGGGGTCACAGATACGCAGTATTTT.

The V gene is TRBV12-3 or TRBV12-4, the J gene TRBJ2-3; D is perhaps TRBD1 or TRBD2 (5 bases each). Trimming shortened V by 7 bases and J by 0 bases, and 17 bases separated the two germline ends. CDR3 size: 16 residues. Here the CDR3 DNA reads TGTGCCAGCACCTCGACCGGGACCGTCAGCACAGATACGCAGTATTTT. Translating gives CASTSTGTVSTDTQYF.

This clonotype was counted only a few times. This chain uses TRBV14 with TRBJ2-7; no definite D call. The V end lost 3 bases, the J end lost 7 bases, and 13 bases lay between the germline ends. The germline V gene encodes CDR1 SGHDN and CDR2 FVKESK. The CDR3 is 13 residues long. The chain's CDR3 is CASSQQYAGEQYF. The CDR3 region has the DNA TGTGCCAGCAGCCAGCAATACGCCGGGGAGCAGTACTTC.

This clonotype was counted a few times. The chain is built from TRBV3-1 and TRBJ2-5; TRBD2 aligns across 8 bases. In germline, CDR1 is LGHDT, CDR2 YNNKEL (reference sequence). The CDR3 is 17 residues long. J gave up 6 bases and V 1 base, and 13 bases lay outside the gene matches. CDR3: CASSQGRLTSGIQTQYF. CDR3 DNA: TGTGCCAGCAGCCAAGGAAGGCTAACTAGCGGCATTCAGACCCAGTACTTC.

This clonotype was detected a few times. This chain connects TRBV7-9 to TRBJ1-6; D ambiguous. This CDR3 contains 12 residues. CDR1 and CDR2 (germline): SEHNR, FQNEAQ (reference sequence). Deletions cut 5 bases from V and 13 bases from J, with 12 bases between. The CDR3 bases are TGTGCCAGCAGCGCCGGGGTCCGGCCCCTCCACTTT. It translates to CASSAGVRPLHF.

The V call is TRBV7-3, the J call TRBJ2-7; possible D gene TRBD1, 5 bases. V was pared by 8 bases and J by 4 bases, with 15 bases between. This CDR3 has 13 residues. Germline lookup yields CDR1 SGHTA and CDR2 FQGTGA. The CDR3 DNA is TGTGCCAGCGCTAAAGGGGAAGGTTACGAGCAGTACTTC. It encodes CASAKGEGYEQYF.

The chain joins TRBV7-2 to TRBJ2-3, with TRBD2 identical over 10 bases. J was trimmed by 4 bases and V by 5 bases; bases with no gene match: 6. Germline CDR1 is SGHTA and CDR2 is FQGNSA. The CDR3 consists of 15 residues. The CDR3 DNA follows: TGTGCCAGCAGCCCTCGGACTAGCGGCGCAGATACGCAGTATTTT. Translating gives CASSPRTSGADTQYF.